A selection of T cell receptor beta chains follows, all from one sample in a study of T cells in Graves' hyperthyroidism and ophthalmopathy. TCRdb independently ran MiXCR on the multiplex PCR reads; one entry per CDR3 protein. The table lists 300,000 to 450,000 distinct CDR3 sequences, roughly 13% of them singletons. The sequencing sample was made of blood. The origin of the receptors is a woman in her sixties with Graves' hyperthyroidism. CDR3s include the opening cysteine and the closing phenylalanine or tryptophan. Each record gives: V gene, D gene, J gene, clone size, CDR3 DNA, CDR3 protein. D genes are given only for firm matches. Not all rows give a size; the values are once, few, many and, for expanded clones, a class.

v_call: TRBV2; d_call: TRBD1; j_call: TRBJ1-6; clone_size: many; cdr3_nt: TGTGCCAGCAGACCTCCGGGACAGAATTCACCCCTCCACTTT; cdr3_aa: CASRPPGQNSPLHF
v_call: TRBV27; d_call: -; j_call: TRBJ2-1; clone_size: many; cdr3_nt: TGTGCCAGCAGTTCCGGGACACCAGGCTACAATGAGCAGTTCTTC; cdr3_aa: CASSSGTPGYNEQFF
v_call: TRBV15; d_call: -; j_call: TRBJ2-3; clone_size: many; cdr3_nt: TGTGCCACCAGAGGGTACACAGATACGCAGTATTTT; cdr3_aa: CATRGYTDTQYF
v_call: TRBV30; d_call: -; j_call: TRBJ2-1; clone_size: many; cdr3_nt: TGTGCCTGGAGTGTAAGTTGGGGCAATGAGCAGTTCTTC; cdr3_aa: CAWSVSWGNEQFF
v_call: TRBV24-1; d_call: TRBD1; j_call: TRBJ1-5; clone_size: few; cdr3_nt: TGTGCCACCAGTGTCCTAACAGGGGAAAGTCAGCCCCAGCATTTT; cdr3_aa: CATSVLTGESQPQHF
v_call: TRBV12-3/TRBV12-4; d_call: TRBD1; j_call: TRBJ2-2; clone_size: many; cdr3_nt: TGTGCCAGCAGTATGGGGACAGGGTCGGTCACCGGGGAGCTGTTTTTT; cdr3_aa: CASSMGTGSVTGELFF
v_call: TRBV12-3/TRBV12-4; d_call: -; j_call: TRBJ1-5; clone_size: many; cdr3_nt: TGTGCCAGCAGTTTTAGTTCGGAGCCCCAGCATTTT; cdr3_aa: CASSFSSEPQHF
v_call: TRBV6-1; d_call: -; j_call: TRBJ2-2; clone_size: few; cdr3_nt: TGTGCCAGCCGGGCGGGCAACACCGGGGAGCTGTTTTTT; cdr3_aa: CASRAGNTGELFF
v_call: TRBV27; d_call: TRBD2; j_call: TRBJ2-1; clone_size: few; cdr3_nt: TGTGCCAGCAGTTCCCTCGCAGGCGGGAGGGCCAAAGATGAGCAGTTCTTC; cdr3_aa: CASSSLAGGRAKDEQFF
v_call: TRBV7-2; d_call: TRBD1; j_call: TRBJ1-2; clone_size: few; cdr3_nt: TGTGCCAGCAGCCCCGGACAGGCCGGCAAATTGGGCTACACCTTC; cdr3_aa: CASSPGQAGKLGYTF
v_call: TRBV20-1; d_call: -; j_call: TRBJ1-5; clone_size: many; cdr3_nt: TGCAGTGCTAGTCAGGGTAGCAATCAGCCCCAGCATTTT; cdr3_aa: CSASQGSNQPQHF
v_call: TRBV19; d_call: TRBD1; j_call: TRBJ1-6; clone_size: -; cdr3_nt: TGTGCCAGCCAACCTGGGACAGGGAGGAATTCACCCCTCCACTTT; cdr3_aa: CASQPGTGRNSPLHF
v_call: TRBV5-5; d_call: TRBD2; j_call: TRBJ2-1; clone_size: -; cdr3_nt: TGTGCCAGCAGCTCGCGTGGGTCGACTAGCGGGAGAGGAGATGAGCAGTTCTTC; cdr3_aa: CASSSRGSTSGRGDEQFF
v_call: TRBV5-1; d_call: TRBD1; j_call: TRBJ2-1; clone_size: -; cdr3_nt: TGCGCCAGCAGCGCGACAGGGCCCAATGAGCAGTTCTTC; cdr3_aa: CASSATGPNEQFF
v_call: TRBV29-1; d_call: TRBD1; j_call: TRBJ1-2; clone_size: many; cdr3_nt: TGCAGCGCTGGGGACCGGGACAGGGGATCTCACGCGGGCTACACCTTC; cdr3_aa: CSAGDRDRGSHAGYTF
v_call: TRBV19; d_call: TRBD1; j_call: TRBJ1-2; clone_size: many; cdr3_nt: TGTGCCAGTTGCACCGGGACAGGGGGAAACTATGGCTACACCTTC; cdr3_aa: CASCTGTGGNYGYTF
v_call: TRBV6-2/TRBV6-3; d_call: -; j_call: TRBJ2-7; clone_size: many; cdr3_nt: TGTGCCAGCAGTACCCGGAGGGGGTCCTACGAGCAGTACTTC; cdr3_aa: CASSTRRGSYEQYF
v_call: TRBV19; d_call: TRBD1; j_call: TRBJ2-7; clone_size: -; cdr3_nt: TGTGCCAGTAGTCGACAGGGGGGGGACGAGCAGTACTTC; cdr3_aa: CASSRQGGDEQYF
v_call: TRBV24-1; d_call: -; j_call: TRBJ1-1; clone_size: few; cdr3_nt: TGTGCCACCAGTGATTTCCGACATATGATCTTT; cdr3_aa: CATSDFRHMIF
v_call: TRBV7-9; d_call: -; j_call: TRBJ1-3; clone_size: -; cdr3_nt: TGTGCCAGCAGCCTTCCCCAAGACTCTGGAAACACCATATATTTT; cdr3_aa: CASSLPQDSGNTIYF
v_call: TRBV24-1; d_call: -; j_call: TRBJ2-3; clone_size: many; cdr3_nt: TGTGCCACCAGTGATTTCACGGGGACAGATACGCAGTATTTT; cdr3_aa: CATSDFTGTDTQYF
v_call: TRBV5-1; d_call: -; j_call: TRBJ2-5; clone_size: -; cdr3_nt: TGCGCCAGCAGCTGGGACGTACAAGAGACCCAGTACTTC; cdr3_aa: CASSWDVQETQYF
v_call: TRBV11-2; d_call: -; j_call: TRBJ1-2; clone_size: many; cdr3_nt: TGTGCCAGCAGCTTGGAGGCAGGGTCGGGCTACACCTTC; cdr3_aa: CASSLEAGSGYTF
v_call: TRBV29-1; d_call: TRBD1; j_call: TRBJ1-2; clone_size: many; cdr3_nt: TGCAGCGGAGAGCTGACAGGGGGAAGTGGCTACACCTTC; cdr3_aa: CSGELTGGSGYTF
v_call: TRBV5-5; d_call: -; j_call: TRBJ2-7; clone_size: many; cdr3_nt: TGTGCCAGCAGCTTGGGATACACCTACGAGCAGTACTTC; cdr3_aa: CASSLGYTYEQYF
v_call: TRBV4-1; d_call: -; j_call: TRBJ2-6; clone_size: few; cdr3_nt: TGCGCCAGCAGCTGGACGGGAGCCTCTGGGGCCAACGTCCTGACTTTC; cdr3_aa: CASSWTGASGANVLTF
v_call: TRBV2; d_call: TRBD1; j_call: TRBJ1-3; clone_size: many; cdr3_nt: TGTGCCAGCAGGAGAGACAGGGGGGAAAACACCATATATTTT; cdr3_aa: CASRRDRGENTIYF
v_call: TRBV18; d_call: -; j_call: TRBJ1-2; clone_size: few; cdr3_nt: TGTGCCAGCTCACCATCCGAAATGTATGGCTACACCTTC; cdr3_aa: CASSPSEMYGYTF
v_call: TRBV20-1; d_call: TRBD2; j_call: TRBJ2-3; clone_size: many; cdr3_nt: TGCAGTGCTAGAGATGGGGACTGGCGGGAGGGCCGGGATACGCAGTATTTT; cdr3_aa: CSARDGDWREGRDTQYF
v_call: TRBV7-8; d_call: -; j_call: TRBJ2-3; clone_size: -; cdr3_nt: TGTGCCAGCAGCCTCCGGGACGGTAGCACAGATACGCAGTATTTT; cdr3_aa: CASSLRDGSTDTQYF
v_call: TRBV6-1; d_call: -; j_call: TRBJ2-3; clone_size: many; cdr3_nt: TGTGCCAGCAGCTTGACACCTCAGAGCACAGATACGCAGTATTTT; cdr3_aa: CASSLTPQSTDTQYF
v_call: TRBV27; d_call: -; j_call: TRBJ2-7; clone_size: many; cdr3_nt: TGTGCCAGCAGTTTAATGGGACCCGCTGCCCACGAGCAGTACTTC; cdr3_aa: CASSLMGPAAHEQYF
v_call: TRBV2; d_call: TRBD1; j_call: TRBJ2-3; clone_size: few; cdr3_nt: TGTGCCAGCATCGCGGTTCGCAGGCACAGGGGAACAGATACGCAGTATTTT; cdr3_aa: CASIAVRRHRGTDTQYF
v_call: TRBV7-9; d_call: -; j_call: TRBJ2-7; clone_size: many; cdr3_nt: TGTGCCAGCAGCTTACGACAGGATCCCACCTACGAGCAGTACTTC; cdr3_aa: CASSLRQDPTYEQYF
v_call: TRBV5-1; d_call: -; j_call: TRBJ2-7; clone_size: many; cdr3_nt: TGCGCCAGCAGCTTGGACGGAGACTACGAGCAGTACTTC; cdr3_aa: CASSLDGDYEQYF
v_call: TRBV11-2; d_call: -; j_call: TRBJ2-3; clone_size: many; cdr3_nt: TGTGCCAGCACCTCCACTGGGCTTCTGACAGATACGCAGTATTTT; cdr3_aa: CASTSTGLLTDTQYF
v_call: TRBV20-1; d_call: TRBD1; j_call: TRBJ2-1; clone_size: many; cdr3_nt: TGCAGTGCAGAACCGGGACAGCCTGAGCAGTTCTTC; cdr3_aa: CSAEPGQPEQFF
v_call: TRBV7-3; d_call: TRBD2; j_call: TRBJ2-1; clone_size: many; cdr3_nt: TGTGCCAGCAGCTTCAGGACTAGCGGGAGGGCCAACAATGAGCAGTTCTTC; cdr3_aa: CASSFRTSGRANNEQFF
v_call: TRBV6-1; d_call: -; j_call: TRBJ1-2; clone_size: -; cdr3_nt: TGTGCCAGCGGCAAGGAGTGGGAAGGCTACACCTTC; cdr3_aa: CASGKEWEGYTF
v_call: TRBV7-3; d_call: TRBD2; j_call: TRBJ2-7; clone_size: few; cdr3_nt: TGTGCCAGCAGCTACGATAGCGGGAGCATCGAGCAGTACTTC; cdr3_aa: CASSYDSGSIEQYF
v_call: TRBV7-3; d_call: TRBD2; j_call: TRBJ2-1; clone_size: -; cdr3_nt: TGTGCCAGCAGCCCGACTAGCGGGAGCTCGCATGAGCAGTTCTTC; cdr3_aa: CASSPTSGSSHEQFF
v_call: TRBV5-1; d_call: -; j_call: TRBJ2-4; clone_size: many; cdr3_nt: TGCGCCAGCAGCGTCGGACCCGGGCCCCAGAACATTCAGTACTTC; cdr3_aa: CASSVGPGPQNIQYF
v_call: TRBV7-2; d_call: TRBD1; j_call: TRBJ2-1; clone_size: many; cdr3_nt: TGTGCCAGCAGCTCTCGACAGGGGGGTCATGAGCAGTTCTTC; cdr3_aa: CASSSRQGGHEQFF
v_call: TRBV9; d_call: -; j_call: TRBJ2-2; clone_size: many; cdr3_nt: TGTGCCAGCAGCGTAGTCGCAGGGGCCGGGGAGCTGTTTTTT; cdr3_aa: CASSVVAGAGELFF
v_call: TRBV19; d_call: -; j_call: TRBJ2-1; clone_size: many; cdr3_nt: TGTGCCAGTAGTATAAGTGGACAGAACTACAATGAGCAGTTCTTC; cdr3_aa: CASSISGQNYNEQFF
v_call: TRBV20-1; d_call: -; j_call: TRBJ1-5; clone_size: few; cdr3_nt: TGCAGTGCCAAGATTAGCAATCAGCCCCAGCATTTT; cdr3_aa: CSAKISNQPQHF
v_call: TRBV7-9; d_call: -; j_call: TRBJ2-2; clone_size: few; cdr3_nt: TGTGCCAGCAGCTTAGTAGATGGGGAGCTGTTTTTT; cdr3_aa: CASSLVDGELFF
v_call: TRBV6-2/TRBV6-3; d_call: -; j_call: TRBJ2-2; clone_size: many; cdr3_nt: TGTGCCAGCAGGAATCCCTTAATAGGGGAGCTGTTTTTT; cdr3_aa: CASRNPLIGELFF
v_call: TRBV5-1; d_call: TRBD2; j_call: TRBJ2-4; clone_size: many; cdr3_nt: TGCGCCAGCAGCCCCCAACCGCGGGGCGGGAGTTGGAACATTCAGTACTTC; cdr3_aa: CASSPQPRGGSWNIQYF
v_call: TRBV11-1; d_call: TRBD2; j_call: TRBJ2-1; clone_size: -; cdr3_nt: TGTGCCAGCAGCGGGGGACTAGTGGGAGCAGTCAATGAGCAGTTCTTC; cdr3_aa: CASSGGLVGAVNEQFF
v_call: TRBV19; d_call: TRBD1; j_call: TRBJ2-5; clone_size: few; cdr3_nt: TGTGCCAGTAGCCCGAGGGGGACAGGGGGGTTCTCGGGAGAGACCCAGTACTTC; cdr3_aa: CASSPRGTGGFSGETQYF
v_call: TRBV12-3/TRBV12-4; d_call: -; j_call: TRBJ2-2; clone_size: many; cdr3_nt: TGTGCCAGCAGCCGCCATCTGGGGGGTACCCACACCGGGGAGCTGTTTTTT; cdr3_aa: CASSRHLGGTHTGELFF
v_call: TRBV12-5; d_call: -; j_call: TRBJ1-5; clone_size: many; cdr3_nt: TGTGCTAGTGGTTTGGTCTTTGGGCAGAAGGATCAGCCCCAGCATTTT; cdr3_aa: CASGLVFGQKDQPQHF
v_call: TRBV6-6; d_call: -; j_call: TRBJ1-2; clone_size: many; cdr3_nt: TGTGCCAGCAGTTACTCGTCTGGGGCCGCCAACTATGGCTACACCTTC; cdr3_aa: CASSYSSGAANYGYTF
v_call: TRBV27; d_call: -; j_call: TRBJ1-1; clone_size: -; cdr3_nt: TGTGCCAGCAGTTCCCGACAGAACGTGAACACTGAAGCTTTCTTT; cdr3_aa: CASSSRQNVNTEAFF
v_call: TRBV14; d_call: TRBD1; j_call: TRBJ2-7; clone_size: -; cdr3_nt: TGTGCCAGCAGCCAATGGAGGACAGGGAACGAGCAGTACTTC; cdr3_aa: CASSQWRTGNEQYF
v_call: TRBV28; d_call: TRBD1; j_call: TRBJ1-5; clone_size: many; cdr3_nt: TGTGCCAGCAGGGGAGGGACAGTCGATCAGCCCCAGCATTTT; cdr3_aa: CASRGGTVDQPQHF